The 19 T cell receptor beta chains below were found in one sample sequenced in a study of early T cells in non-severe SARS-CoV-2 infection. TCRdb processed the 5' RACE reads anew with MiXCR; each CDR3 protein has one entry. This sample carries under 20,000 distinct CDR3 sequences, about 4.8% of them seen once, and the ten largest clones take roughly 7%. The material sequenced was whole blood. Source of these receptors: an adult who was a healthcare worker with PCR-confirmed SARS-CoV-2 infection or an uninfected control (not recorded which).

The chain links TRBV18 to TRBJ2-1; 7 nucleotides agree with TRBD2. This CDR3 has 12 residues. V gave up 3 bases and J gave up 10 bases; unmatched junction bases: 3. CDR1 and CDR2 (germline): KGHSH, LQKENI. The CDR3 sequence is CASSPGGFEQFF. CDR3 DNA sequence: TGTGCCAGCTCACCCGGGGGGTTCGAGCAGTTCTTC.

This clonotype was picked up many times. The DNA for the CDR3 is TGTGCCAGCTCACCAGGACAGGCCACGTACGAGCAGTACGTC. This encodes CASSPGQATYEQYV. The chain joins TRBV18 to TRBJ2-7; the match to TRBD1 covers 7 bases. From germline, CDR1 is KGHSH and CDR2 LQKENI. This CDR3 contains 14 residues. V lost 2 bases, J lost 4 bases, and 5 bases stayed unmatched.

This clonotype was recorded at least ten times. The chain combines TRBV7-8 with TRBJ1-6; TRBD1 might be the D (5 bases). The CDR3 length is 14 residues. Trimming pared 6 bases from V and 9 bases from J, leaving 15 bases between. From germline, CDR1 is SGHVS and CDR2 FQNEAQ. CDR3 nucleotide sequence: TGTGCCAGCAGTCCTGGGGGGGAAAGTTCACCCCTCCACTTT. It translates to CASSPGGESSPLHF.

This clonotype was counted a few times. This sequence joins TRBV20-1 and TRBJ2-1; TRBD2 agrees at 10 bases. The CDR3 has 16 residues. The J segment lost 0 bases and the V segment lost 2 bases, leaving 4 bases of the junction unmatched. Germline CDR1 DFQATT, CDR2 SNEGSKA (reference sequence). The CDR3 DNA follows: TGCAGTGCTAGAATGACTAGCGGGCGCTCCTACAATGAGCAGTTCTTC. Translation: CSARMTSGRSYNEQFF.

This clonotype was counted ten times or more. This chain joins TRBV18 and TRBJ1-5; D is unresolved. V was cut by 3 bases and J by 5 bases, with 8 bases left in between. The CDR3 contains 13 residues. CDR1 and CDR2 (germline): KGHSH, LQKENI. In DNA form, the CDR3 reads TGTGCCAGCTCACCGCTAGGAGATCAGCCCCAGCATTTT. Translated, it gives CASSPLGDQPQHF. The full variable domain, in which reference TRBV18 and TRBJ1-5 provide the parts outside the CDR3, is NAGVMQNPRHLVRRRGQEARLRCSPMKGHSHVYWYRQLPEEGLKFMVYLQKENIIDESGMPKERFSAEFPKEGPSILRIQQVVRGDSAAYFCASSPLGDQPQHFGDGTRLSIL.

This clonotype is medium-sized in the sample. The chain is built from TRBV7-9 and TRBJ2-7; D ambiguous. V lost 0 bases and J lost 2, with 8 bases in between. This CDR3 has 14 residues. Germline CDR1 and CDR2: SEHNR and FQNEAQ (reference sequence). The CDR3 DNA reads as TGTGCCAGCAGCTTAGCGCGAGAGGCCTACGAGCAGTACTTC. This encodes CASSLAREAYEQYF. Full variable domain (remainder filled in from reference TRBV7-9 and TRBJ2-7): DTGVSQNPRHKITKRGQNVTFRCDPISEHNRLYWYRQTLGQGPEFLTYFQNEAQLEKSRLLSDRFSAERPKGSFSTLEIQRTEQGDSAMYLCASSLAREAYEQYFGPGTRLTVT.

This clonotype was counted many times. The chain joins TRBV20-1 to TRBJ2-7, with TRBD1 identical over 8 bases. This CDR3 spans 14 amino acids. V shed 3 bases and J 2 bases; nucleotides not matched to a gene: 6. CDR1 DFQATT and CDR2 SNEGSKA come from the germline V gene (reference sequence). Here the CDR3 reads CSASAGTGTYEQYF. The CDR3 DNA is TGCAGTGCTAGCGCCGGGACAGGAACCTACGAGCAGTACTTC.

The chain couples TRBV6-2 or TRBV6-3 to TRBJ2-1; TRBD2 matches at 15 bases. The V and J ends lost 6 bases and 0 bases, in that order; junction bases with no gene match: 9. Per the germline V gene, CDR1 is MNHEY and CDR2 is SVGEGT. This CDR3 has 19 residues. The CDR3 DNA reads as TGTGCCAGCAGGGGGACTAGCGGGAGGCCAGGAAGCTCCTACAATGAGCAGTTCTTC. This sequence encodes CASRGTSGRPGSSYNEQFF.

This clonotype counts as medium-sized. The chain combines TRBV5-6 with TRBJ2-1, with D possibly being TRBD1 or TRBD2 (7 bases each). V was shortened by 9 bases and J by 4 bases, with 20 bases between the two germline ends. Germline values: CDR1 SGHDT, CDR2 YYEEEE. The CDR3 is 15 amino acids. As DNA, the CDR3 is TGTGCCACCACAAAAGCGGGACAGAGATACAATGAGCAGTTCTTC. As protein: CATTKAGQRYNEQFF.

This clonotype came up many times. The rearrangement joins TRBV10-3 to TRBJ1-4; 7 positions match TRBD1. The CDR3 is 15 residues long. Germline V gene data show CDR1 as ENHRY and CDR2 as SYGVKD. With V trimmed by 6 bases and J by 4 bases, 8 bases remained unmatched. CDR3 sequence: CAISDTGTDNEKLFF. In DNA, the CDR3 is TGTGCCATCAGCGACACCGGGACAGATAATGAAAAACTGTTTTTT.

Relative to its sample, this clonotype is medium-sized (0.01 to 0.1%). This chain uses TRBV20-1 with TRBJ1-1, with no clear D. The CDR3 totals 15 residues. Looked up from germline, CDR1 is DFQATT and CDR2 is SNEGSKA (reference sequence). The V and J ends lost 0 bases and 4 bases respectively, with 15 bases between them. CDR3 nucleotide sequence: TGCAGTGCTAGAGATTGGAGTAGGGCTAGCACTGAAGCTTTCTTT. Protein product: CSARDWSRASTEAFF.

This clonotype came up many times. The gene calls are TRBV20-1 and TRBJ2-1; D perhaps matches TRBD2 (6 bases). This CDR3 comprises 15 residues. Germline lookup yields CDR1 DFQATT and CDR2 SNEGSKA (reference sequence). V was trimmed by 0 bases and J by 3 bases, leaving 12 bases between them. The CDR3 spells CSARDQGGDYNEQFF. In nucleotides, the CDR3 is TGCAGTGCTAGAGATCAGGGCGGGGACTACAATGAGCAGTTCTTC.

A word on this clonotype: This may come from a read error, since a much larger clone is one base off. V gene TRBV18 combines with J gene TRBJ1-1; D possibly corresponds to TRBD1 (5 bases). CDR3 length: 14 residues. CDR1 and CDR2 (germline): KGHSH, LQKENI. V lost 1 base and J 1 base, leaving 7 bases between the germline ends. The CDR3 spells CASSPQGRNTEAFF. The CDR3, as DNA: TGTGCCAGCTCACCACAGGGGCGGAACACTGAAGCTTTCTTT.

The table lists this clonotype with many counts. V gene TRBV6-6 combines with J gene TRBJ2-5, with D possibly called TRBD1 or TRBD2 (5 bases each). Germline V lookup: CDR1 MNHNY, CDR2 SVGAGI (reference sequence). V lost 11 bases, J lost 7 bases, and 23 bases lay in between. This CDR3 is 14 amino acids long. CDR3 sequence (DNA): TGTGCCGCAACGCCAGGGCGGGTGGAAGGGACCCAGTACTTC. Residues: CAATPGRVEGTQYF.

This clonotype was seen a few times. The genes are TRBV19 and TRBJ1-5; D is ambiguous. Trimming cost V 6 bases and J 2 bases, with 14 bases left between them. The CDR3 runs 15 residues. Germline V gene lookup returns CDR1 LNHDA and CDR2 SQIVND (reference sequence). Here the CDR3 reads CASRLAPRGNQPQHF. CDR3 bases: TGTGCCAGTAGACTCGCCCCTAGGGGCAATCAGCCCCAGCATTTT.

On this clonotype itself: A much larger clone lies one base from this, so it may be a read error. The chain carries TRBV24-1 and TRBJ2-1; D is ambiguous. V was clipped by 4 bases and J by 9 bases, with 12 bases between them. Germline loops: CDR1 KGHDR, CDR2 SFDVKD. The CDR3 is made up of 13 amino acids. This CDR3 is CATSETRWTEQFF. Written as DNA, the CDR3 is TGTGCCACCAGTGAAACGAGATGGACTGAGCAGTTCTTC.

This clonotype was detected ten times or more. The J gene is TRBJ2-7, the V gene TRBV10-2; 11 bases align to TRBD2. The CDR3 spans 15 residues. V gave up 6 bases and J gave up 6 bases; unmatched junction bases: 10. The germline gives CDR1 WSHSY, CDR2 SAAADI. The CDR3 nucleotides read TGCGCCAGCAGCGCCCTAGCGGGAGGAGGAGGCGAGCAGTACTTC. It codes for CASSALAGGGGEQYF.

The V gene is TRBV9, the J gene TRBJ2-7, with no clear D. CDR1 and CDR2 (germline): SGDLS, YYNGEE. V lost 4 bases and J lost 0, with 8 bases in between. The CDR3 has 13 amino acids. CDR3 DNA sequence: TGTGCCAGCAGCTTCTCGAGCTCCTACGAGCAGTACTTC. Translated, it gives CASSFSSSYEQYF.

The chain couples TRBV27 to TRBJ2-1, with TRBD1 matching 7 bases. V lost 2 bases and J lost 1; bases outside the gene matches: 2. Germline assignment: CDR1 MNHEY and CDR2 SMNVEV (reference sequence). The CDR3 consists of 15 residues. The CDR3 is CASSLLQGSYNEQFF. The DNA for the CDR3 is TGTGCCAGCAGTTTACTACAGGGGTCCTACAATGAGCAGTTCTTC.